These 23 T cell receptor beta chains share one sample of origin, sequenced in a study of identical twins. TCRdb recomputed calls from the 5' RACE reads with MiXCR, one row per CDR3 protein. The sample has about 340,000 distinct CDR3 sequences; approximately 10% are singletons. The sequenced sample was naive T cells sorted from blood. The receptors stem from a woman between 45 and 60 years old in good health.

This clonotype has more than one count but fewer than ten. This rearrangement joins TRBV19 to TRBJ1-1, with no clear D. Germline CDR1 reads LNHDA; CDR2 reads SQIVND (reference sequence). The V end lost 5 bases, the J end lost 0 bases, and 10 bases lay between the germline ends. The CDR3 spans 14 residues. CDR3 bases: TGTGCCAGTAGTGTCGGACGTTTGAACACTGAAGCTTTCTTT. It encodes CASSVGRLNTEAFF. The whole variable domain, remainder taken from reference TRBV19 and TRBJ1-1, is DGGITQSPKYLFRKEGQNVTLSCEQNLNHDAMYWYRQDPGQGLRLIYYSQIVNDFQKGDIAEGYSVSREKKESFPLTVTSAQKNPTAFYLCASSVGRLNTEAFFGQGTRLTVV.

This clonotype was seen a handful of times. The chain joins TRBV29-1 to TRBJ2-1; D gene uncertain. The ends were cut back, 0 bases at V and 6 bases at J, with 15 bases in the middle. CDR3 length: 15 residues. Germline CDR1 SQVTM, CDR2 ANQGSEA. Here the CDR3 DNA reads TGCAGCGTTGAAGATCTACATCTGGGGTTCAATGAGCAGTTCTTC. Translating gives CSVEDLHLGFNEQFF.

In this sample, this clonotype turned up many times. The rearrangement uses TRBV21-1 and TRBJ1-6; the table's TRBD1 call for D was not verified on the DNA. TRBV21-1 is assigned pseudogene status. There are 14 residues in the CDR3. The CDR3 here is CASMGGREDSPLHF. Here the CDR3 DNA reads TGTGCCAGCATGGGGGGCAGGGAAGATTCACCCCTCCACTTT.

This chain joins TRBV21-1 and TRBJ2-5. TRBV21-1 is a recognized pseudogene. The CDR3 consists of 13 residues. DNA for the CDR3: TGTGCCAGCAGCAAAGACAGTCAAGAGACCCAGTACTTC. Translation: CASSKDSQETQYF.

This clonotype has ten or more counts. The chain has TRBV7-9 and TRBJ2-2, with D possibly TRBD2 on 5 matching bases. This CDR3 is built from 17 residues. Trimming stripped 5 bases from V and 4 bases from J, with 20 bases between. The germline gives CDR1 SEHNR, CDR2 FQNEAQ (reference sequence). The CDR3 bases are TGTGCCAGCAGCCTACCGATTAGCGAAACGGGCACCGGGGAGCTGTTTTTT. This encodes CASSLPISETGTGELFF.

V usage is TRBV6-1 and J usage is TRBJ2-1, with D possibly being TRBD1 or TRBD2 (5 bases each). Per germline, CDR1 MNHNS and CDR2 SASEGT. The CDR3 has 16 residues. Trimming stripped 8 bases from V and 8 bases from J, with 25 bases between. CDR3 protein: CASFGTTYYSRDEQFF. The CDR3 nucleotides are TGTGCCAGCTTCGGGACGACTTATTACTCTAGGGATGAGCAGTTCTTC.

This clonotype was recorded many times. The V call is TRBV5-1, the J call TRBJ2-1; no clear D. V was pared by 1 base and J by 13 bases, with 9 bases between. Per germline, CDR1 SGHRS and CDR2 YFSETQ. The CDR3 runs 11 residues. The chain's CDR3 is CASSLIGRQFF. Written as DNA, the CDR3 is TGCGCCAGCAGCTTGATTGGACGCCAGTTCTTC.

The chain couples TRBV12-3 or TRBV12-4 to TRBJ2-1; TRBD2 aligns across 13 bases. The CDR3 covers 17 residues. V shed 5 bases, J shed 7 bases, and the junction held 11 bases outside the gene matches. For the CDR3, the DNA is TGTGCCAGCAGTACCCTCCTGACTAGCGGGGGGCTGAATGAGCAGTTCTTC. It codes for CASSTLLTSGGLNEQFF.

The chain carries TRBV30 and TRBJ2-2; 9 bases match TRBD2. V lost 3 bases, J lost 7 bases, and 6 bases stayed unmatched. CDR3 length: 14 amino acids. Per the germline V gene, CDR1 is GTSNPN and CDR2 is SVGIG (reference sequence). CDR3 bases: TGTGCCTGGAGGAGTAGCGGGAGAGTCGGGGAGCTGTTTTTT. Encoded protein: CAWRSSGRVGELFF.

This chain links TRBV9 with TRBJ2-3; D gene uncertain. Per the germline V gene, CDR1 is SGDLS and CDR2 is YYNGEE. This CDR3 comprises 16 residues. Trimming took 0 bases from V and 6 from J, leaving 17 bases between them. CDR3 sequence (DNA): TGTGCCAGCAGCGTAGTAGCTGGGTCGCAGACGGATACGCAGTATTTT. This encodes CASSVVAGSQTDTQYF.

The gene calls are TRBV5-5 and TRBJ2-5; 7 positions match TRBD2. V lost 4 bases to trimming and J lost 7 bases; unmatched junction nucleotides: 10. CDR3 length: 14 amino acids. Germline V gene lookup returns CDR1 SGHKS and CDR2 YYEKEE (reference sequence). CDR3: CASSGEGPKMTQYF. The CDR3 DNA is TGTGCCAGCAGCGGGGAGGGTCCCAAGATGACCCAGTACTTC.

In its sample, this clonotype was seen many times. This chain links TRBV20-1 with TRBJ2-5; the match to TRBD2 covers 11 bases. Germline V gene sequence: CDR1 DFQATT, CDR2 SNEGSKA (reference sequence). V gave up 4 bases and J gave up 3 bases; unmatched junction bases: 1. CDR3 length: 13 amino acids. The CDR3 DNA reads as TGCAGTGCTACGGGACTAGCGGAAGAGACCCAGTACTTC. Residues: CSATGLAEETQYF.

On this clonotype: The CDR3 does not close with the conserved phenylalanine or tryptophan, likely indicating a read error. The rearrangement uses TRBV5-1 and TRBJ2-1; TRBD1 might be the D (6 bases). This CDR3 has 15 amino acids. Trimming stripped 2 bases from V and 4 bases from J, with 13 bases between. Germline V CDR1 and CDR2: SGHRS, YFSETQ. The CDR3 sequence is CASSLGQGTYNEQFC. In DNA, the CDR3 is TGCGCCAGCAGCTTAGGTCAGGGGACGTACAATGAGCAGTTCTGC.

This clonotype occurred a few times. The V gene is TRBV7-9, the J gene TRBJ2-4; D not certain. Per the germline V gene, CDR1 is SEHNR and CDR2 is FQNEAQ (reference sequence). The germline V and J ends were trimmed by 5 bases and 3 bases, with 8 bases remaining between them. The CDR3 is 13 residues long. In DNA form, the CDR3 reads TGTGCCAGCAGCCCGGACCGCAAAAACATTCAGTACTTC. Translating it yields CASSPDRKNIQYF.

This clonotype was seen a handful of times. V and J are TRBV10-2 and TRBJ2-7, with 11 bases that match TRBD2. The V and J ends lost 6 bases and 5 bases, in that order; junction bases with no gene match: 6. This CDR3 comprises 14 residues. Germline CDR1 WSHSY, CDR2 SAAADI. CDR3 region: CASSLAGGPNEQYV. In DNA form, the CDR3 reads TGCGCCAGCAGCTTAGCGGGAGGGCCGAACGAGCAGTACGTC.

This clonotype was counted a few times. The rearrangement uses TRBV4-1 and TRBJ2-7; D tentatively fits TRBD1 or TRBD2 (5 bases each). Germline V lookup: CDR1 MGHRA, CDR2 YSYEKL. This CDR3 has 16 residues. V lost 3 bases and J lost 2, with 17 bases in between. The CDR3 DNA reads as TGCGCCAGCAGCCAGCCTACTGCAGGGAGAACCTACGAGCAGTACTTC. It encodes CASSQPTAGRTYEQYF.

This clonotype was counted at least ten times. CDR3 sequence reads: CASSRDRGNQPQHF. CDR3 nucleotide sequence: TGTGCCAGCAGTCGGGACAGAGGCAATCAGCCCCAGCATTTT. The rearrangement uses TRBV7-8 and TRBJ1-5, with TRBD1 matching 7 bases. The V and J ends lost 6 bases and 2 bases, in that order; junction bases with no gene match: 4. The CDR3 runs 14 residues. Germline V gene lookup returns CDR1 SGHVS and CDR2 FQNEAQ.

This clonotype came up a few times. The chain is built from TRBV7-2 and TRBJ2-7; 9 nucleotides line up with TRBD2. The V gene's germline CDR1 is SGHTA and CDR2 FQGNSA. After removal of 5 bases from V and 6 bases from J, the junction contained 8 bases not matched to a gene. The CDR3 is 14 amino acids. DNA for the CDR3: TGTGCCAGCAGCCTGCATGGCGGGAGGGGCGAGCAGTACTTC. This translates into CASSLHGGRGEQYF.

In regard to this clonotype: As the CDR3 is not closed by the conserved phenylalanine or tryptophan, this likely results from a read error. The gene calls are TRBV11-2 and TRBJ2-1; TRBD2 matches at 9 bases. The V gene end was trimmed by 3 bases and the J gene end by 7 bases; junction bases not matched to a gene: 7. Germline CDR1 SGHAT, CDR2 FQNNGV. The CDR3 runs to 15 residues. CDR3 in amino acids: CASSFYSGSGNEQFL. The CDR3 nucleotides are TGTGCCAGCAGCTTCTATAGCGGGAGTGGGAATGAGCAGTTCCTC.

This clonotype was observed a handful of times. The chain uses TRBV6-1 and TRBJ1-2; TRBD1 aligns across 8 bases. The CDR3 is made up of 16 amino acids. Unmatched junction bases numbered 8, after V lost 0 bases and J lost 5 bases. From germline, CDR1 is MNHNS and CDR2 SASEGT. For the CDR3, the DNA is TGTGCCAGCAGTGAAGCCCCGACAGGGGTAGGTTATGGCTACACCTTC. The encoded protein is CASSEAPTGVGYGYTF.

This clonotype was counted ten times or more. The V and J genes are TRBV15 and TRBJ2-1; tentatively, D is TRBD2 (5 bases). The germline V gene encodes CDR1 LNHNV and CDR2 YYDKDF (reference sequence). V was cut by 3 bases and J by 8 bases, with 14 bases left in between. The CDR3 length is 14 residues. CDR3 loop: CATSSHTSSDEQFF. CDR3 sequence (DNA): TGTGCCACCAGCAGCCACACTAGTTCTGATGAGCAGTTCTTC.

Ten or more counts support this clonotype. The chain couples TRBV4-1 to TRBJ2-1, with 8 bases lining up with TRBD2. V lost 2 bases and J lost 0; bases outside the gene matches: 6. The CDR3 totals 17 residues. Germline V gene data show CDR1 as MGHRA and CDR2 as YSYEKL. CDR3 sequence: CASSQQAGATSYNEQFF. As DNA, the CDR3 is TGCGCCAGCAGCCAACAAGCGGGAGCCACCTCCTACAATGAGCAGTTCTTC.

The CDR3 sequence: CASSSSTPSSYNEQFF. In DNA form, the CDR3 reads TGTGCCAGCAGCTCTTCAACTCCCAGCTCCTACAATGAGCAGTTCTTC. The rearrangement uses TRBV7-6 and TRBJ2-1, with D hard to call. Germline CDR1 SGHVS, CDR2 FNYEAQ. V was pared by 4 bases and J by 0 bases, with 13 bases between. The CDR3 length is 16 residues.